Listed below are T cell receptor beta chains from one sample, sequenced in a study of blood T cell repertoires in COVID-19. Using immunoSEQ multiplex PCR, the repertoire was profiled, and TCRdb retains in-frame clones only, with some absent. The sample comprises hundreds of thousands of clones, 75% to 90% of which are singletons, and around 1.1% rests with the top ten. Sequencing was performed on PBMCs or T cells enriched from blood (not recorded which). The receptor source for this set is a man aged 30-40 years who had recovered from COVID-19. Each CDR3 is given with its conserved first and last residue. Not every row has a clone size; where given, it reads once, few, many or a size class.

clone_size j_call cdr3_length v_call cdr3_aa
- TRBJ1-2 14 TRBV10-2 CASSNNQGGYGYTF
- TRBJ2-5 16 TRBV18 CASSPRDPNQSRTQYF
- TRBJ2-1 17 TRBV7-9 CASSLRRASGMSDEQFF
- TRBJ2-1 16 TRBV3-1/TRBV3-2 CASSRIAGVGYNEQFF
- TRBJ1-4 17 TRBV7-9 CASSGAQIRGANEKLFF
- TRBJ1-2 15 TRBV7-9 CASSLEHLTNYGYTF
- TRBJ2-1 13 TRBV18 CASSPLRFDEQFF
- TRBJ1-2 17 TRBV7-3 CASSLVGLRGDSYGYTF
- TRBJ2-1 16 TRBV5-1 CASSSQGTSSYNEQFF
- TRBJ1-5 14 TRBV6-5 CASKPRESNQPQHF
- TRBJ1-4 16 TRBV4-2 CASSQARGQGNEKLFF
- TRBJ2-1 14 TRBV6-1 CASSERVASSLLFF
- TRBJ1-4 15 TRBV18 CASSPPEGVGEKLFF
- TRBJ2-5 13 TRBV9 CASSISGKETQYF
- TRBJ2-1 14 TRBV5-1 CASSLSPGGNEQFF
- TRBJ2-7 15 TRBV25-1 CASSEGTGISYEQYF
- TRBJ1-1 16 TRBV5-1 CASSQRDRGRSDEAFF
- TRBJ2-4 18 TRBV11-2 CASSPRVLSSLAKNIQYF
- TRBJ2-7 14 TRBV5-6 CASSYYSGSYEQYF
- TRBJ2-2 13 TRBV13 CASSRRGTGELFF
- TRBJ1-1 13 TRBV19 CASTPGGFLEAFF
- TRBJ2-7 14 TRBV2 CASQSLGGSFEQYF
- TRBJ2-3 16 TRBV5-1 CASTTLGQGESDTQYF
- TRBJ1-1 13 TRBV7-9 CASSLKGAYEAFF
- TRBJ2-1 15 TRBV11-2 CASSWERESYNEQFF
- TRBJ2-2 15 TRBV6-5 CASIRGGRSTGELFF
- TRBJ1-1 17 TRBV4-2 CASSQTLGEFRNTEAFF
- TRBJ2-6 16 TRBV19 CASSTGGTLEFMVLTF
- TRBJ2-1 16 TRBV19 CASSRGKWREDNEQFF
- TRBJ2-1 15 TRBV18 CASSLRTGEYNEQFF
- TRBJ2-3 14 TRBV7-9 CASSGGTSTDTQYF
once TRBJ2-7 12 TRBV27 CASSAQGYEQYF
- TRBJ2-7 12 TRBV29-1 CSVLRESYEQYF
- TRBJ2-3 16 TRBV5-5 CASSYGLAGVGDTQYF
- TRBJ1-2 12 TRBV2 CASSATDYGYTF
- TRBJ2-7 16 TRBV5-1 CASSPAGWEGPSEQYF
- TRBJ1-3 17 TRBV2 CASRGGAGTNTGNTIYF
- TRBJ1-1 14 TRBV5-5 CASSDYRDNTEAFF
- TRBJ1-5 15 TRBV19 CASQPKGNSNQPQHF
- TRBJ1-5 15 TRBV3-1/TRBV3-2 CASSRDRGGNQPQHF
- TRBJ2-5 15 TRBV5-1 CASSLGQGIRETQYF
few TRBJ1-2 15 TRBV15 CATSSRIQSGYGYTF
- TRBJ2-4 14 TRBV28 CASSLAGGGNIQYF
- TRBJ2-1 16 TRBV5-1 CASSLVGLAGANEQFF
many TRBJ1-1 15 TRBV5-1 CASSLAGAPNTEAFF
- TRBJ1-1 14 TRBV5-1 CASSLGSGTGEAFF
- TRBJ2-3 15 TRBV5-1 CASSEGTGWTDTQYF
- TRBJ1-2 13 TRBV28 CASSTPGLRGYTF
- TRBJ1-5 17 TRBV15 CATSRAGHPGSLRPQHF
- TRBJ2-3 16 TRBV28 CASSPPRDRGTDTQYF
- TRBJ2-7 13 TRBV28 CASSFRTGYEQYF
- TRBJ1-4 13 TRBV27 CASSQPTREKLFF
- TRBJ2-5 14 TRBV28 CASRGGQGGETQYF
few TRBJ2-3 15 TRBV3-1/TRBV3-2 CASSRDYMSTDTQYF
- TRBJ2-2 17 TRBV19 CASSITGRGSNTGELFF
- TRBJ1-1 14 TRBV7-2 CASSLSRIGTEAFF
- TRBJ1-2 14 TRBV6-1 CASSEGQGVYGYTF
- TRBJ1-6 13 TRBV27 CASRGQGETPLHF
- TRBJ1-6 14 TRBV30 CAWTVGQANSPLHF
- TRBJ2-1 15 TRBV7-2 CASSPRQFSYNEQFF